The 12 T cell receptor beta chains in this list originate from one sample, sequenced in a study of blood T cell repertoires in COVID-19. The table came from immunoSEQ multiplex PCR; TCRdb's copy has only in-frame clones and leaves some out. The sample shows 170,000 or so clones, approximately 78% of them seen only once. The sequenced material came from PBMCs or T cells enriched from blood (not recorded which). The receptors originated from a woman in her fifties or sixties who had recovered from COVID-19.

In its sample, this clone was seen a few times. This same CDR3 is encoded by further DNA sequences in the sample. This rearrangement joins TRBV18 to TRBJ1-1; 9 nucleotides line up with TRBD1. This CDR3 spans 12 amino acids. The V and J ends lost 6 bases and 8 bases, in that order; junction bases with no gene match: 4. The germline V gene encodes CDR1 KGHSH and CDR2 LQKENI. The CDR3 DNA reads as TGTGCCAGCTCCCCAGGACAGGGGGAAGCTTTCTTT. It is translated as CASSPGQGEAFF.

The CDR3 region has the DNA TGTGCCACCCGAGAGGGTTCGGGCAATCAGCCCCAGCATTTT. Translation gives CATREGSGNQPQHF. V and J are TRBV10-3 and TRBJ1-5; D not resolved. Germline V gives CDR1 ENHRY, CDR2 SYGVKD. This CDR3 region has 14 residues. The ends were cut back, 10 bases at V and 2 bases at J, with 15 bases in the middle.

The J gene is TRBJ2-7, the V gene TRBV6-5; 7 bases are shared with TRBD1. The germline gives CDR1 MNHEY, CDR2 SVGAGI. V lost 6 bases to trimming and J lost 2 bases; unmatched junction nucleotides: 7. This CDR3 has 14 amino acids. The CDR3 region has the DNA TGTGCCAGCAGGCCCACGACAGGGCCCTACGAGCAGTACTTC. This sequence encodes CASRPTTGPYEQYF.

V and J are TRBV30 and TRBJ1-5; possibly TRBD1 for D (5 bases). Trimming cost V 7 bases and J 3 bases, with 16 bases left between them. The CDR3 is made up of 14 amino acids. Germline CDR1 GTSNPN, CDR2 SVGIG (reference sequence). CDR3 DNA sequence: TGTGCCTACGACAGTCGCAGGCCCAATCAGCCCCAGCATTTT. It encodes CAYDSRRPNQPQHF.

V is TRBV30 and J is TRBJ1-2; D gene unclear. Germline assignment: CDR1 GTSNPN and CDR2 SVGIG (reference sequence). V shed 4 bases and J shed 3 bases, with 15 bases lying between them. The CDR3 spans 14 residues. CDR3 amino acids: CAWNPTSSHYGYTF. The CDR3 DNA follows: TGTGCCTGGAACCCCACCTCTAGTCACTATGGCTACACCTTC.

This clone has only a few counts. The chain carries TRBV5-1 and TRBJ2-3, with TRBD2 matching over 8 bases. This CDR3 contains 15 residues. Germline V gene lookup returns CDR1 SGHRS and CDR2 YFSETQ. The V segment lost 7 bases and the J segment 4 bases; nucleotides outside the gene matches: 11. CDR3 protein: CASHLSGNGADTQYF. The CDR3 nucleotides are TGCGCCAGCCACCTTAGCGGGAATGGAGCAGATACGCAGTATTTT.

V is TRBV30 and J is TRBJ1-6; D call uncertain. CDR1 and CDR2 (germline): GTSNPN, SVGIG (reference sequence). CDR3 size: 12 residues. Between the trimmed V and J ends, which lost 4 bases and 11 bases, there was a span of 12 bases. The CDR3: CAWTSKEPPLHF. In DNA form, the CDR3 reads TGTGCCTGGACTTCTAAAGAACCACCCCTCCACTTT.

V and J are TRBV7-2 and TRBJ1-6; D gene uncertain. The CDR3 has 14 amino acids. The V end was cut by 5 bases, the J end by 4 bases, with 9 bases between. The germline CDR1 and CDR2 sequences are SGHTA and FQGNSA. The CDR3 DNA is TGTGCCAGCAGCCCCCAGGTGTATAATTCACCCCTCCACTTT. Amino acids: CASSPQVYNSPLHF.

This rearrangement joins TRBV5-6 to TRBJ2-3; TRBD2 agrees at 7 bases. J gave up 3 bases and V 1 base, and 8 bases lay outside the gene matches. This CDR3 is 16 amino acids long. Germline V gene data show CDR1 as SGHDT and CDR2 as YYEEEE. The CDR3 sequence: CASSLLGGSGTDTQYF. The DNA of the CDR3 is TGTGCCAGCAGCTTGTTAGGCGGGAGTGGGACAGATACGCAGTATTTT.

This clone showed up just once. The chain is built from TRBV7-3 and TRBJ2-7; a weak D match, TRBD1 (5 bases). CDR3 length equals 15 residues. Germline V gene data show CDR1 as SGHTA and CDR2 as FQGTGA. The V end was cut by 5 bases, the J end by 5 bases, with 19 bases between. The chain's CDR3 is CASSPTRPKGHEQYF. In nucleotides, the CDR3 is TGTGCCAGCAGCCCCACTCGGCCGAAGGGGCACGAGCAGTACTTC.

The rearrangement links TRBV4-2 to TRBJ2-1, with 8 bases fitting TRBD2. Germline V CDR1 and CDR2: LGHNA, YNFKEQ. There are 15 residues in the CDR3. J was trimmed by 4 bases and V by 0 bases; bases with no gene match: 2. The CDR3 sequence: CASSQETSGYNEQFF. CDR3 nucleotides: TGTGCCAGCAGCCAAGAAACTAGCGGATACAATGAGCAGTTCTTC.

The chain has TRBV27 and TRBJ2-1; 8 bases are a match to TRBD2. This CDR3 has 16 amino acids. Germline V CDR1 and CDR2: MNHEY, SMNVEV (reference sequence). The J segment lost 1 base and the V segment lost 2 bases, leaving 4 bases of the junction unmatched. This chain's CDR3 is CASSLGLAGSYNEQFF. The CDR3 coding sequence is TGTGCCAGCAGTTTAGGGCTAGCGGGTTCCTACAATGAGCAGTTCTTC.